Following are 26 T cell receptor beta chains from one sample sequenced in a study of blood T cell repertoires in COVID-19. Measured with immunoSEQ multiplex PCR; TCRdb has only the in-frame clones, and not every one. Of 140,000 to 150,000 clones listed, over 75% are singletons. The source material was PBMCs or T cells enriched from blood (not recorded which). These receptors were obtained from a woman younger than 45 with acute COVID-19.

The V gene is TRBV6-1, the J gene TRBJ1-2; tentative D call: TRBD1 (6 bases). The CDR3 sequence is 15 residues long. Per the germline V gene, CDR1 is MNHNS and CDR2 is SASEGT. Trimming took 1 base from V and 4 from J, leaving 13 bases between them. The DNA of the CDR3 is TGTGCCAGCAGTGAAGGGGACACAGGGAGCTATGGCTACACCTTC. Amino acids: CASSEGDTGSYGYTF.

About this clone itself: Different DNA sequences within this sample yield the same CDR3. J is TRBJ1-1 and V is TRBV9, with 9 positions matching TRBD1. The CDR3 covers 14 residues. The V gene's germline CDR1 is SGDLS and CDR2 YYNGEE. V lost 2 bases, J lost 5 bases, and 4 bases stayed unmatched. Here the CDR3 DNA reads TGTGCCAGCAGCGTTGCGGGACAGGGTACTGAAGCTTTCTTT. It translates to CASSVAGQGTEAFF.

This clone was detected only once. The rearrangement uses TRBV2 and TRBJ2-2; D possibly corresponds to TRBD1 (6 bases). The V gene lost 7 bases and the J gene lost 7 bases, with 13 bases spanning the gap. Germline assignment: CDR1 SNHLY and CDR2 FYNNEI. The CDR3 length is 13 residues. CDR3 protein: CASIAGVGGELFF. DNA of the CDR3: TGTGCCAGCATTGCAGGGGTCGGCGGGGAGCTGTTTTTT.

This clone was counted only a few times. The chain joins TRBV28 to TRBJ1-5, with a possible D match to TRBD1 (6 bases). Trimming took off 4 bases at V and 0 bases at J, with 16 bases between the two ends. The CDR3 runs to 17 residues. Per the germline V gene, CDR1 is MDHEN and CDR2 is SYDVKM. CDR3 region: CASSSILGQYSNQPQHF. For the CDR3, the DNA is TGTGCCAGCAGTTCAATCCTGGGACAATATAGCAATCAGCCCCAGCATTTT.

The genes are TRBV2 and TRBJ2-5, with 7 bases matching TRBD2. Germline V gene data show CDR1 as SNHLY and CDR2 as FYNNEI. This CDR3 is 12 amino acids long. The junction had 5 bases not matched to a gene; V was cut back by 8 bases and J by 5 bases. This chain's CDR3 is CASREGGETQYF. DNA for the CDR3: TGTGCCAGCCGAGAGGGAGGGGAGACCCAGTACTTC.

The chain uses TRBV4-1 and TRBJ1-1; 8 bases agree with TRBD1. The germline gives CDR1 MGHRA, CDR2 YSYEKL. The CDR3 sequence is 15 residues long. V shed 1 base, J shed 6 bases, and the junction held 7 bases outside the gene matches. The CDR3 protein is CASSQVVDRGAEAFF. In nucleotides, the CDR3 is TGCGCCAGCAGCCAAGTGGTAGACAGGGGCGCTGAAGCTTTCTTT.

The chain recombines TRBV2 with TRBJ2-1, with D possibly matching TRBD2 (5 bases). Per germline, CDR1 SNHLY and CDR2 FYNNEI. Trimming cost V 4 bases and J 5 bases, with 12 bases left between them. This CDR3 spans 14 amino acids. The CDR3 bases are TGTGCCAGCAGTGGCTCTAGCCGGGACAATGAGCAGTTCTTC. Translated: CASSGSSRDNEQFF.

CDR3 nucleotides: TGTGCCAGCTCACCAGGGGGGACCTCCTATGGCTACACCTTC. Translating gives CASSPGGTSYGYTF. This chain connects TRBV18 to TRBJ1-2; TRBD1 is a possible D gene (5 bases). The CDR3 totals 14 residues. The V gene's germline CDR1 is KGHSH and CDR2 LQKENI. V gave up 2 bases and J gave up 4 bases, with 11 bases separating them.

In regard to this clone: The sample holds other DNA sequences that translate to the same CDR3. This rearrangement joins TRBV28 to TRBJ1-2, with 12 bases fitting TRBD1. Germline V CDR1 and CDR2: MDHEN, SYDVKM. With V trimmed by 6 bases and J by 8 bases, 4 bases remained unmatched. CDR3 length equals 13 residues. The CDR3 region is CASRPGTGGGYTF. The DNA of the CDR3 is TGTGCCAGCAGACCCGGGACAGGGGGCGGCTACACCTTC.

This chain joins TRBV6-6 and TRBJ2-3; D remains ambiguous. The CDR3 has 13 residues. Germline V lookup: CDR1 MNHNY, CDR2 SVGAGI (reference sequence). The V gene lost 9 bases and the J gene lost 0 bases, with 10 bases spanning the gap. The CDR3 nucleotides read TGTGCCAGTAGAACGGAGAGCACAGATACGCAGTATTTT. Protein product: CASRTESTDTQYF.

This clone appeared once. This chain joins TRBV11-2 and TRBJ2-1; 10 bases are a match to TRBD2. In germline, CDR1 is SGHAT, CDR2 FQNNGV. The CDR3 sequence is 18 residues long. The ends lost 5 bases at V and 6 bases at J; junction bases unmatched: 16. The DNA for the CDR3 is TGTGCCAGCAGCACAAAGGATTTAGCGGGAGGTTTCCCCAATGAGCAGTTCTTC. It is translated as CASSTKDLAGGFPNEQFF. Together with reference TRBV11-2 and TRBJ2-1, the CDR3 gives the full variable domain: EAGVAQSPRYKIIEKRQSVAFWCNPISGHATLYWYQQILGQGPKLLIQFQNNGVVDDSQLPKDRFSAERLKGVDSTLKIQPAKLEDSAVYLCASSTKDLAGGFPNEQFFGPGTRLTVL.

V usage is TRBV4-1 and J usage is TRBJ2-7; D gene ambiguous. Germline values: CDR1 MGHRA, CDR2 YSYEKL. V was shortened by 0 bases and J by 4 bases, with 13 bases between the two germline ends. The CDR3 extends over 15 amino acids. CDR3 residues: CASSQDYTYSYEQYF. CDR3 sequence (DNA): TGCGCCAGCAGCCAAGATTATACTTATTCTTACGAGCAGTACTTC.

The rearrangement uses TRBV2 and TRBJ1-5, with D perhaps TRBD1 (5 bases). The CDR3 runs to 14 residues. Germline V gene lookup returns CDR1 SNHLY and CDR2 FYNNEI. V was trimmed by 3 bases and J by 7 bases, leaving 13 bases between them. The CDR3 loop is CASSDRAAEQPQHF. In nucleotides, the CDR3 is TGTGCCAGCAGTGACAGGGCGGCAGAACAGCCCCAGCATTTT. The variable domain in full, with the rest retrieved from reference TRBV2 and TRBJ1-5, is EPEVTQTPSHQVTQMGQEVILRCVPISNHLYFYWYRQILGQKVEFLVSFYNNEISEKSEIFDDQFSVERPDGSNFTLKIRSTKLEDSAMYFCASSDRAAEQPQHFGDGTRLSIL.

The chain is built from TRBV29-1 and TRBJ1-2; 9 nucleotides line up with TRBD1. The CDR3 length is 15 residues. The J segment lost 3 bases and the V segment lost 7 bases, leaving 12 bases of the junction unmatched. Germline assignment: CDR1 SQVTM and CDR2 ANQGSEA. The CDR3 spells CSGLQPGQGDYGYTF. CDR3 nucleotides: TGCAGCGGATTACAACCGGGACAGGGAGACTATGGCTACACCTTC.

This chain connects TRBV28 to TRBJ2-7; 9 nucleotides align to TRBD1. The CDR3 is made up of 14 amino acids. Trimming removed 6 bases from V and 3 bases from J; junction bases left unmatched: 6. The V gene's germline CDR1 is MDHEN and CDR2 SYDVKM. This CDR3 is CASSGTGFDYEQYF. The CDR3 coding sequence is TGTGCCAGCAGCGGGACAGGGTTCGACTACGAGCAGTACTTC.

The V gene is TRBV7-2, the J gene TRBJ2-7; 8 positions match TRBD2. The CDR3 has 16 residues. V shed 5 bases and J 1 base; nucleotides not matched to a gene: 10. Germline CDR1 is SGHTA and CDR2 is FQGNSA. In DNA, the CDR3 is TGTGCCAGCAGCAGATCGGGACTAGTTAGTTCCTACGAGCAGTACTTC. This gives the protein CASSRSGLVSSYEQYF.

J is TRBJ2-1 and V is TRBV6-5, with TRBD2 as a possible D gene (5 bases). V was cut by 3 bases and J by 5 bases, with 14 bases left in between. CDR1 MNHEY and CDR2 SVGAGI come from the germline V gene. The CDR3 has 15 residues. Here the CDR3 reads CASSYSGNRNNEQFF. The CDR3 DNA sequence: TGTGCCAGCAGTTATTCCGGGAACCGTAACAATGAGCAGTTCTTC.

This chain joins TRBV28 and TRBJ2-5; maybe TRBD2 (6 bases). V was cut by 6 bases and J by 0 bases, with 14 bases left in between. CDR3 length: 15 residues. Germline loops: CDR1 MDHEN, CDR2 SYDVKM. The CDR3 DNA reads as TGTGCCAGCAGCCGCGGGGCGGCGTACCAAGAGACCCAGTACTTC. Translation: CASSRGAAYQETQYF.

The chain links TRBV6-5 to TRBJ1-1; D is perhaps TRBD1 (5 bases). V was clipped by 2 bases and J by 8 bases, with 9 bases between them. CDR1 and CDR2 (germline): MNHEY, SVGAGI. The CDR3 is made up of 12 amino acids. Here the CDR3 reads CASSYRSGEAFF. In DNA, the CDR3 is TGTGCCAGCAGTTACCGGTCAGGGGAAGCTTTCTTT.

The chain combines TRBV20-1 with TRBJ1-1; no reliable D call. This CDR3 has 11 amino acids. CDR1 and CDR2 from the germline V gene are DFQATT and SNEGSKA (reference sequence). Trimming shortened V by 3 bases and J by 3 bases, and 5 bases separated the two germline ends. The DNA for the CDR3 is TGCAGTGCTAGTTCGTACACTGAAGCTTTCTTT. This encodes CSASSYTEAFF.

The rearrangement links TRBV30 to TRBJ2-1; D uncertain. Per germline, CDR1 GTSNPN and CDR2 SVGIG (reference sequence). The CDR3 covers 14 residues. Deletions cut 2 bases from V and 3 bases from J, with 11 bases between. The CDR3, as DNA: TGTGCCTGGAGTAACTTTGAGATCTACAATGAGCAGTTCTTC. It translates to CAWSNFEIYNEQFF.

This chain connects TRBV7-8 to TRBJ2-7; 8 nucleotides line up with TRBD2. J lost 5 bases, V lost 5 bases, and 17 bases had no gene match. The CDR3 consists of 17 residues. Germline V gene data show CDR1 as SGHVS and CDR2 as FQNEAQ. CDR3 nucleotide sequence: TGTGCCAGCAGCCGAGAAAGGAGCGGGAGTGGCCTCGACGAGCAGTACTTC. Protein product: CASSRERSGSGLDEQYF.

This chain uses TRBV3-1 (or the pseudogene TRBV3-2) with TRBJ2-4; a weak D match, TRBD2 (5 bases). Trimming took off 4 bases at V and 9 bases at J, with 13 bases between the two ends. The CDR3 contains 13 residues. Germline lookup yields CDR1 LGHDT and CDR2 YNNKEL (reference sequence). CDR3 residues: CASSRGLPGIQYF. The CDR3 region has the DNA TGTGCCAGCAGCCGAGGACTGCCCGGCATTCAGTACTTC.

The chain has TRBV9 and TRBJ2-7; TRBD2 aligns across 7 bases. The CDR3 length is 17 residues. Trimming at V came to 0 bases and at J to 2 bases, leaving 11 bases not matched to a gene. The germline CDR1 and CDR2 sequences are SGDLS and YYNGEE. This chain's CDR3 is CASSVAPTGTMAYEQYF. CDR3 in DNA: TGTGCCAGCAGCGTAGCCCCTACCGGGACTATGGCCTACGAGCAGTACTTC.

This clone was found once. The V and J genes are TRBV25-1 and TRBJ2-3, with a tentative D call TRBD2 (5 bases). The V gene lost 2 bases and the J gene lost 4 bases, with 13 bases spanning the gap. The CDR3 sequence is 15 residues long. Germline-derived CDR1 and CDR2 are MGHDK and SYGVNS. CDR3 nucleotide sequence: TGTGCCAGCAGTGAACAGGACTGGAGGCCAGATACGCAGTATTTT. Its protein product is CASSEQDWRPDTQYF.

The CDR3 sequence: CAIRDSAGELFF. The CDR3 nucleotides are TGTGCCATCAGGGACTCCGCCGGGGAGCTGTTTTTT. The chain has TRBV10-3 and TRBJ2-2, with a possible D match to TRBD2 (5 bases). This CDR3 region has 12 residues. Germline CDR1 ENHRY, CDR2 SYGVKD. V shed 6 bases and J shed 6 bases, with 8 bases lying between them.